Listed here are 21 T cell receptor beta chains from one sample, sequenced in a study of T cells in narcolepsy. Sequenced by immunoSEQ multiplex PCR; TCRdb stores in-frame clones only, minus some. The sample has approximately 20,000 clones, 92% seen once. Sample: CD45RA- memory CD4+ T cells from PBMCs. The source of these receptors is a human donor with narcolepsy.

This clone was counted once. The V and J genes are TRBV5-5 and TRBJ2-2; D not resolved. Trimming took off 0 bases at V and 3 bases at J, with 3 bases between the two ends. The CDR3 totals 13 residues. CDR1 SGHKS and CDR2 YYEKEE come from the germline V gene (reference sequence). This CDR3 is CASSLGDTGELFF. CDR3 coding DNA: TGTGCCAGCAGCTTGGGGGACACCGGGGAGCTGTTTTTT. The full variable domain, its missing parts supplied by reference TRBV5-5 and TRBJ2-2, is DAGVTQSPTHLIKTRGQQVTLRCSPISGHKSVSWYQQVLGQGPQFIFQYYEKEERGRGNFPDRFSARQFPNYSSELNVNALLLGDSALYLCASSLGDTGELFFGEGSRLTVL.

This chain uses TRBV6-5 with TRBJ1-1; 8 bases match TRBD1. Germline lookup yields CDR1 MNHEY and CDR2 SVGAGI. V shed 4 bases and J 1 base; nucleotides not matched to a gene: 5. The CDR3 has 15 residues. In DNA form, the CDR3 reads TGTGCCAGCAGTTCTCCGGGACAGGCGAACACTGAAGCTTTCTTT. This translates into CASSSPGQANTEAFF.

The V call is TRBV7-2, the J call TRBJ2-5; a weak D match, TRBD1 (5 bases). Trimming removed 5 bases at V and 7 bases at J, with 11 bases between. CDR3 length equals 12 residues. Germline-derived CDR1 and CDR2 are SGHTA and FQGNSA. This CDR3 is CASSQGERTQYF. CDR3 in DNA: TGTGCCAGCAGCCAAGGGGAAAGGACCCAGTACTTC.

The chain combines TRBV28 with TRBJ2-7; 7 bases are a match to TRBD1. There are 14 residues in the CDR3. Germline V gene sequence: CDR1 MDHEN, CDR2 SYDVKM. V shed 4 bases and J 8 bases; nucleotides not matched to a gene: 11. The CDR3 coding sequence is TGTGCCAGCAGTTCCCTCACAGGGGCCGTGAAGCAGTACTTC. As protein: CASSSLTGAVKQYF. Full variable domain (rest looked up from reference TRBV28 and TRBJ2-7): DVKVTQSSRYLVKRTGEKVFLECVQDMDHENMFWYRQDPGLGLRLIYFSYDVKMKEKGDIPEGYSVSREKKERFSLILESASTNQTSMYLCASSSLTGAVKQYFGPGTRLTVT.

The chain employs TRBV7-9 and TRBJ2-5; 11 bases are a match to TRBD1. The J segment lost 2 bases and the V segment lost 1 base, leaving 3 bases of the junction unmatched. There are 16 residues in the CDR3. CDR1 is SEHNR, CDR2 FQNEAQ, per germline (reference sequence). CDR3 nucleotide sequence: TGTGCCAGCAGCTTAGGGGACAGGGGGGTACAAGAGACCCAGTACTTC. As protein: CASSLGDRGVQETQYF.

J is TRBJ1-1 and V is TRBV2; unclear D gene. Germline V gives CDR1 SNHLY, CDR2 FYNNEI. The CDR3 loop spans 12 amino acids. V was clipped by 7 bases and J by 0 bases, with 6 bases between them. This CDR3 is CASIPVNTEAFF. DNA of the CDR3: TGTGCCAGCATTCCGGTGAACACTGAAGCTTTCTTT.

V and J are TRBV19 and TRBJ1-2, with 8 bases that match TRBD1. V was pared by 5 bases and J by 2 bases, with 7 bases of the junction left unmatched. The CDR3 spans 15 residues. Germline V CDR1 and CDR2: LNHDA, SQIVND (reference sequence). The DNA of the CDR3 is TGTGCCAGTAGTTTTTCCCGGGACAGGAACTATGGCTACACCTTC. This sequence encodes CASSFSRDRNYGYTF.

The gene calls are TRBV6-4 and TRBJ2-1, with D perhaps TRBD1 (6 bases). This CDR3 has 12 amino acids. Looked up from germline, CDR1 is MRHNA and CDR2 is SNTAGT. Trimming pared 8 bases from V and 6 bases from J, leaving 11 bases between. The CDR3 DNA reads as TGTGCCAGCGGCCGGGACACCAATGAGCAGTTCTTC. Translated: CASGRDTNEQFF.

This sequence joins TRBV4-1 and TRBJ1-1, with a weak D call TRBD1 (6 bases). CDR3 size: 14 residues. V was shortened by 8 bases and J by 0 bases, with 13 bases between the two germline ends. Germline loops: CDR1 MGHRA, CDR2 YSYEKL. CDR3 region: CASYSGAMNTEAFF. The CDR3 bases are TGCGCCAGCTATTCGGGGGCTATGAACACTGAAGCTTTCTTT.

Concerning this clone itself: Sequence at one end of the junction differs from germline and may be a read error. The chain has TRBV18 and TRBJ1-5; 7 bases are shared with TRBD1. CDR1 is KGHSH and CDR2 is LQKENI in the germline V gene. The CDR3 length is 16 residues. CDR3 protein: CAGSPNSDREGQPQHF. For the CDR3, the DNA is TGTGCCGGCTCCCCAAACTCTGACAGGGAGGGTCAGCCCCAGCATTTT.

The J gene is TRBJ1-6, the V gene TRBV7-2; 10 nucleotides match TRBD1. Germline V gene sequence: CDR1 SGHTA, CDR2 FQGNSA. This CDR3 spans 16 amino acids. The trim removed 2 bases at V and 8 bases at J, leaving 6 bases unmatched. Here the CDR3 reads CASSLSGTGEDSPLHF. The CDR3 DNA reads TGTGCCAGCAGCTTATCGGGGACAGGGGAGGATTCACCCCTCCACTTT.

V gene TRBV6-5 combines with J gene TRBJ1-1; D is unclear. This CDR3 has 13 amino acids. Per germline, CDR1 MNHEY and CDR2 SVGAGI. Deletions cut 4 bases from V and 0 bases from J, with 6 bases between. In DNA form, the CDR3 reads TGTGCCAGCAGTTTACAGATGAACACTGAAGCTTTCTTT. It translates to CASSLQMNTEAFF.

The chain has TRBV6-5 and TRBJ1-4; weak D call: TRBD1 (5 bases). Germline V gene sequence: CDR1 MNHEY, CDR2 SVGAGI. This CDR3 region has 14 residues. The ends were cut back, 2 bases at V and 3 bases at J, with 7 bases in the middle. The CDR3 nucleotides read TGTGCCAGCAGTTACGGGGGTGCTAATGAAAAACTGTTTTTT. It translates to CASSYGGANEKLFF.

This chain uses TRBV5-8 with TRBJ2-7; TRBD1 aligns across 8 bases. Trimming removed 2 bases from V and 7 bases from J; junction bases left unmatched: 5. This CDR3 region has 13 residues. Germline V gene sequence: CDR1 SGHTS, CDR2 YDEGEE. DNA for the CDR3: TGTGCCAGCAGCTTCCGGACAGGGCGAGAGCAGTACTTC. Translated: CASSFRTGREQYF.

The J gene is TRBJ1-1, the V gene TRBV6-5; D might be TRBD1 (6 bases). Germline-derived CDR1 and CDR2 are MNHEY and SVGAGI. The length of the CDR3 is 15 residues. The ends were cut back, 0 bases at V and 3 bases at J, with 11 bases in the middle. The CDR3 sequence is CASSYSSRGDTEAFF. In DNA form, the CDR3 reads TGTGCCAGCAGTTACTCGAGCAGGGGAGACACTGAAGCTTTCTTT.

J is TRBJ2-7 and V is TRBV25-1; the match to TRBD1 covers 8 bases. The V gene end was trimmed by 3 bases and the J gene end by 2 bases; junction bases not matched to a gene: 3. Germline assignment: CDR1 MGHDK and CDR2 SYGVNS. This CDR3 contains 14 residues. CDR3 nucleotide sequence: TGTGCCAGCAGTGAGGGGACAGGTCCCTACGAGCAGTACTTC. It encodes CASSEGTGPYEQYF.

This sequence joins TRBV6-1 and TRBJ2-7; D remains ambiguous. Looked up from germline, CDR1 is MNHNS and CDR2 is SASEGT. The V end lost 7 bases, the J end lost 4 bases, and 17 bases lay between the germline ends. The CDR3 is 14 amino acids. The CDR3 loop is CASKRSANAYEQYF. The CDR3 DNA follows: TGTGCCAGCAAAAGGAGTGCTAATGCTTACGAGCAGTACTTC.

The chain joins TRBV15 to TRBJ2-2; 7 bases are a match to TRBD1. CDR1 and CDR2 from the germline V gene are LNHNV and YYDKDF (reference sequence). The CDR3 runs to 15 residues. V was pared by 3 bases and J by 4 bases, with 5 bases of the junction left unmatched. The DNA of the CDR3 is TGTGCCACCAGCAGCGGGACAGATGTCACCGGGGAGCTGTTTTTT. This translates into CATSSGTDVTGELFF.

As DNA, the CDR3 is TGCGCCAGCAACGGCGGGAGGGCCCAGGAGACCCAGTACTTC. Translating gives CASNGGRAQETQYF. This chain uses TRBV5-1 with TRBJ2-5; 9 bases are shared with TRBD2. V gave up 6 bases and J gave up 5 bases; unmatched junction bases: 8. CDR1 and CDR2 (germline): SGHRS, YFSETQ. The CDR3 runs 14 residues.

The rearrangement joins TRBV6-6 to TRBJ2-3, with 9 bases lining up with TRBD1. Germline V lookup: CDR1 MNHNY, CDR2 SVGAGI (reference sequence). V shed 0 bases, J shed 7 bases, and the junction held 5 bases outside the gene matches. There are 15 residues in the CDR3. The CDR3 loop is CASSYSGQGWNTQYF. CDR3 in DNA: TGTGCCAGCAGTTACTCAGGACAGGGGTGGAATACGCAGTATTTT.

The CDR3 sequence is CACSTGVNEQYF. The CDR3 region has the DNA TGTGCCTGCTCGACAGGGGTCAACGAGCAGTACTTC. V usage is TRBV30 and J usage is TRBJ2-7, with 8 bases aligning to TRBD1. The ends lost 6 bases at V and 5 bases at J; junction bases unmatched: 6. The CDR3 loop spans 12 amino acids. Germline V lookup: CDR1 GTSNPN, CDR2 SVGIG (reference sequence). The complete variable domain, with remaining parts taken from reference TRBV30 and TRBJ2-7, reads SQTIHQWPATLVQPVGSPLSLECTVEGTSNPNLYWYRQAAGRGLQLLFYSVGIGQISSEVPQNLSASRPQDRQFILSSKKLLLSDSGFYLCACSTGVNEQYFGPGTRLTVT.